The sequence of this T cell receptor (beta chain) was determined in a study of T cells in Graves' hyperthyroidism and ophthalmopathy. Study-level findings and limits: Most thyroid clonotypes expanded above 0.001 were also detected in blood.

Comment on this clonotype: Its cognate antigen is unknown.

Regions amplified from RNA transcripts were the TCR beta CDR3 regions. HTBI primers were used for first-round RT-PCR of the TCR CDR3. TCRdb re-analysed the multiplex PCR reads in MiXCR, keeping a single row per CDR3 protein. The table lists 600,000 to 650,000 distinct CDR3 sequences, 15% to 20% of them singletons. Hyperthyroidism of Graves' type that showed no ophthalmopathy progression within 18 months was stable. Orbital computed tomography and thyroid ultrasound, together with serum TRAb and thyroxine and clinical symptoms, were used for diagnoses. About 10 ml of fresh peripheral blood supplied the PBMCs. Material: blood. The source is a woman aged 25-40 years with Graves' hyperthyroidism.

The CDR3, as DNA: TGTGCCAGCAGCTTAGTTGAGGGGCCGAACACAGATACGCAGTATTTT. Its protein is CASSLVEGPNTDTQYF. This chain joins TRBV7-2 and TRBJ2-3; D is possibly TRBD1 or TRBD2 (5 bases each). Germline CDR1 is SGHTA and CDR2 is FQGNSA. V lost 1 base, J lost 2 bases, and 13 bases lay in between. There are 16 residues in the CDR3.